This entry describes one TCR beta chain. Its antigen is unidentified. The sample is drawn from a study of T cell repertoires in cytomegalovirus infection. Study context: Public signatures in TCR beta pointed to CMV infection and matching HLA type.

Notes on the study in general: In two of eight donors, the top clonotype was HLA-C-restricted CMV-specific. Cumulative frequency (of public TCR beta family members) identified carriers of CMV plus the relevant HLA.

A single record per CDR3 protein comes from TCRdb applying MiXCR to the reads. The sample lists roughly 500,000 distinct CDR3 sequences, 16% occurring once. This CDR3 spans 12 amino acids. Trimming removed 3 bases from V and 8 bases from J, with 7 bases in between. Germline V gene data show CDR1 as MGHDK and CDR2 as SYGVNS. The genes are TRBV25-1 and TRBJ2-2, with D unclear. This receptor was identified in a human donor in good health (CMV status not recorded). Some clones in this sample may be carry-over from other donors' samples. The sequencing input was CD8+ T cells from PBMCs. CDR3: CASSDPRGELFF. The CDR3 DNA reads TGTGCCAGCAGTGACCCACGAGGGGAGCTGTTTTTT.